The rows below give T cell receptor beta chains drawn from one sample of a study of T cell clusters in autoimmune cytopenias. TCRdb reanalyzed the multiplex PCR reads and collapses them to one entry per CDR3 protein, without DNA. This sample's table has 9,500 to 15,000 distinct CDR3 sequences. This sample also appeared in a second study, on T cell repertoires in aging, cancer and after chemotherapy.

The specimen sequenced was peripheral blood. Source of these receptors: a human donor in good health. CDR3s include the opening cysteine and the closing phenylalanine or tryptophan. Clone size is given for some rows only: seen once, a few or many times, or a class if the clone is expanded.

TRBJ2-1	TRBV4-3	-	CASSQELEGGGSYNEQFF
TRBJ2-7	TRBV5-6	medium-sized	CASSGGTAYEQYF
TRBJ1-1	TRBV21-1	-	CASSLRRGTEAFF
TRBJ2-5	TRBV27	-	CASSRLGLASLQETQYF
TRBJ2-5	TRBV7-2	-	CASSPSGLAYQETQYF
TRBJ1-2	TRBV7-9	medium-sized	CASSFPDDYGYTF
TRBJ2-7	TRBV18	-	CASSRDRAYEQYF
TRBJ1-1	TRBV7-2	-	CASSFSGTGGTEAFF
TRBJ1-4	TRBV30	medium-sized	CARRGATNEKLFF
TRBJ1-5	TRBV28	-	CASSLGQVINQPQHF
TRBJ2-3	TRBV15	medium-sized	CATSARGTGSTDTQYF
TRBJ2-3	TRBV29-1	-	CSLTRAGGPLSSTDTQYF
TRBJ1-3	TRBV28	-	CASLDREGNTIYF
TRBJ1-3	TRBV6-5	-	CASSYSGQGAGNTIYF
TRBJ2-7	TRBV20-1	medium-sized	CSARTGGVDYEQYF
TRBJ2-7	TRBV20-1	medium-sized	CSAREGQGVYEQYF
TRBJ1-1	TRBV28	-	CASRWKGVGTEAFF
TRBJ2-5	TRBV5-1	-	CASSLGQGVQETQYF
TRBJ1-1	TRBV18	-	CASSPMGPLTGTEAFF
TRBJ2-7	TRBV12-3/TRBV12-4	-	CASSLGQYEQYF